The present T cell receptor beta chain was sequenced within a study of identical twins. Study conclusions and caveats: With monozygotic twins, out-of-frame TCR alpha sharing exceeded what models estimated. Beta out-of-frame twin sharing showed a weaker excess. Those out-of-frame alpha sequences shared by twins showed an excess of low generation probability.

The table lists this clonotype with a few counts. Antigen unknown. CDR3 length equals 16 residues. Unmatched junction bases numbered 10, after V lost 4 bases and J lost 6 bases. Per the germline V gene, CDR1 is SEHNR and CDR2 is FQNEAQ (reference sequence). TCRdb passed the 5' RACE reads through MiXCR, listing each CDR3 protein once. The data contain roughly 350,000 distinct CDR3 sequences, 9% to 15% of them singletons. These data were likewise used in another study, on yellow fever vaccine responses in identical twins.

The receptor was derived from a young woman in good health. J is TRBJ2-3 and V is TRBV7-9; 10 bases line up with TRBD2. Sequenced: CD8+ T cells sorted from blood. The CDR3 protein is CASSSRLAGRGDTQYF. The DNA of the CDR3 is TGTGCCAGCAGCTCCCGACTAGCGGGCCGGGGGGATACGCAGTATTTT.